This passage covers 28 T cell receptor beta chains from one sample sequenced in a study of T cell changes during pregnancy in multiple sclerosis. TCRdb keeps only in-frame clones here, not all; method: immunoSEQ multiplex PCR. The sample includes about 55,000 clones, 90% to 95% of them seen just once. The sequencing used CD8+ T cells from peripheral blood mononuclear cells, collected in the third trimester of pregnancy. All receptors derive from a female donor with multiple sclerosis, enrolled in a pregnancy study.

The chain couples TRBV27 to TRBJ2-7, with 10 nucleotides matching TRBD2. The V segment lost 8 bases and the J segment 2 bases; nucleotides outside the gene matches: 6. The germline V gene has CDR1 MNHEY and CDR2 SMNVEV (reference sequence). The CDR3 totals 14 residues. The CDR3 DNA reads as TGTGCCAGCTCCAATCTAGCGGGAGCCTACGAGCAGTACTTC. This translates into CASSNLAGAYEQYF.

This chain connects TRBV11-2 to TRBJ1-4; 8 bases align to TRBD1. From germline, CDR1 is SGHAT and CDR2 FQNNGV. The CDR3 covers 18 residues. With V trimmed by 2 bases and J by 8 bases, 16 bases remained unmatched. Written as DNA, the CDR3 is TGTGCCAGCAGCTTAAACCAGTGGACAGGGTTCTTGGGGGAAAAACTGTTTTTT. Its translation is CASSLNQWTGFLGEKLFF. The full variable domain, in which reference TRBV11-2 and TRBJ1-4 provide the parts outside the CDR3, is EAGVAQSPRYKIIEKRQSVAFWCNPISGHATLYWYQQILGQGPKLLIQFQNNGVVDDSQLPKDRFSAERLKGVDSTLKIQPAKLEDSAVYLCASSLNQWTGFLGEKLFFGSGTQLSVL.

V gene TRBV30 combines with J gene TRBJ1-5, with D possibly TRBD1 on 6 matching bases. Trimming took 5 bases from V and 5 from J, leaving 16 bases between them. CDR1 is GTSNPN and CDR2 is SVGIG in the germline V gene (reference sequence). This CDR3 region has 14 residues. Here the CDR3 reads CAWAPNHRDQPQHF. The CDR3 DNA reads TGTGCCTGGGCTCCTAACCACAGGGATCAGCCCCAGCATTTT.

The V call is TRBV29-1, the J call TRBJ2-7, with D tentatively TRBD2 (6 bases). The CDR3 consists of 13 residues. The ends were cut back, 4 bases at V and 1 base at J, with 11 bases in the middle. Germline CDR1 and CDR2: SQVTM and ANQGSEA. CDR3 sequence reads: CSVVAEVSYEQYF. Written as DNA, the CDR3 is TGCAGCGTTGTAGCGGAAGTGTCCTACGAGCAGTACTTC.

This chain links TRBV6-5 with TRBJ2-7, with D possibly TRBD2 on 6 matching bases. The germline V and J ends were trimmed by 0 bases and 1 base, with 7 bases remaining between them. Per the germline V gene, CDR1 is MNHEY and CDR2 is SVGAGI. CDR3 size: 14 residues. The DNA of the CDR3 is TGTGCCAGCAGTTACTCAGCGGGTTCCTACGAGCAGTACTTC. Amino acid sequence: CASSYSAGSYEQYF.

The CDR3: CASSVGGYEQFF. In nucleotides, the CDR3 is TGTGCCAGCAGCGTAGGAGGGTATGAGCAGTTCTTC. J is TRBJ2-1 and V is TRBV9; D might be TRBD2 (5 bases). Germline CDR1 SGDLS, CDR2 YYNGEE. The ends were cut back, 0 bases at V and 8 bases at J, with 6 bases in the middle. The CDR3 is 12 residues long.

The chain carries TRBV29-1 and TRBJ2-7; D unclear. The CDR3 has 13 amino acids. With 4 bases removed from V and 1 base from J, the gap between germline ends came to 11 bases. Germline assignment: CDR1 SQVTM and CDR2 ANQGSEA. CDR3 sequence reads: CSVGYGFSYEQYF. The CDR3, as DNA: TGCAGCGTTGGATACGGGTTTTCCTACGAGCAGTACTTC.

A few counts support this clone. This chain connects TRBV19 to TRBJ2-6; 10 positions match TRBD1. The ends lost 6 bases at V and 2 bases at J; junction bases unmatched: 10. The CDR3 extends over 18 amino acids. CDR1 and CDR2 (germline): LNHDA, SQIVND (reference sequence). In DNA form, the CDR3 reads TGTGCCAGTAGGCATCGGGACAGGGGATTACCTGGGGCCAACGTCCTGACTTTC. Its translation is CASRHRDRGLPGANVLTF.

The chain links TRBV6-4 to TRBJ2-7; D is undetermined. Between the trimmed V and J ends, which lost 0 bases and 3 bases, there was a span of 21 bases. CDR3 size: 18 residues. Germline V gene sequence: CDR1 MRHNA, CDR2 SNTAGT. CDR3: CASSDSRVTSSLDYEQYF. DNA of the CDR3: TGTGCCAGCAGTGACTCAAGAGTGACGAGTTCCCTAGACTACGAGCAGTACTTC.

With respect to this clone: At one end, the junction sequence differs from germline, possibly due to a read error. The CDR3 region is CASSFLTSGARNF. The CDR3 nucleotides are TGTGCCAGCAGCTTCCTAACTAGCGGGGCTCGGAACTTC. This chain connects TRBV13 to TRBJ2-7; 10 bases are a match to TRBD2. This CDR3 contains 13 residues. Germline CDR1 is PRHDT and CDR2 is FYEKMQ (reference sequence).

The chain has TRBV5-6 and TRBJ2-7; possible D gene TRBD1, 9 bases. Germline CDR1 SGHDT, CDR2 YYEEEE. This CDR3 has 15 residues. The V end was cut by 4 bases, the J end by 6 bases, with 20 bases between. The CDR3 here is CASSAGGQGTLEQYF. Written as DNA, the CDR3 is TGTGCCAGCAGCGCGGGGGGACAGGGAACTCTCGAGCAGTACTTC.

The rearrangement uses TRBV4-1 and TRBJ2-7; D not resolved. The V end was cut by 0 bases, the J end by 3 bases, with 9 bases between. The CDR3 has 14 residues. The germline V gene has CDR1 MGHRA and CDR2 YSYEKL. CDR3 sequence reads: CASSQEHGFYEQYF. In nucleotides, the CDR3 is TGCGCCAGCAGCCAAGAGCACGGTTTCTACGAGCAGTACTTC.

The chain combines TRBV25-1 with TRBJ1-1; D is uncertain. This CDR3 comprises 12 residues. Germline V lookup: CDR1 MGHDK, CDR2 SYGVNS. V lost 4 bases and J 2 bases, leaving 5 bases between the germline ends. The CDR3 nucleotides are TGTGCCAGCAGTGTGAGCAACACTGAAGCTTTCTTT. Amino acids: CASSVSNTEAFF.

The chain has TRBV4-1 and TRBJ2-1, with D tentatively TRBD2 (5 bases). The V end was cut by 0 bases, the J end by 4 bases, with 10 bases between. The CDR3 runs 15 residues. CDR1 is MGHRA, CDR2 YSYEKL, per germline. CDR3 in amino acids: CASSQEGLAYNEQFF. The CDR3, as DNA: TGCGCCAGCAGCCAAGAGGGTCTAGCTTACAATGAGCAGTTCTTC.

The rearrangement uses TRBV28 and TRBJ2-2; 9 positions agree with TRBD1. The ends lost 5 bases at V and 5 bases at J; junction bases unmatched: 6. Looked up from germline, CDR1 is MDHEN and CDR2 is SYDVKM. The CDR3 sequence is 15 residues long. The CDR3 nucleotides read TGTGCCAGCAGTCCCGGGACAGGGCATACCGGGGAGCTGTTTTTT. Encoded protein: CASSPGTGHTGELFF.

This clone turned up a few times. The chain couples TRBV28 to TRBJ2-5, with D perhaps TRBD1 (6 bases). The germline V gene encodes CDR1 MDHEN and CDR2 SYDVKM. CDR3 length equals 16 residues. Trimming shortened V by 6 bases and J by 5 bases, and 22 bases separated the two germline ends. The CDR3 coding sequence is TGTGCCAGCAGGACTAACTCAGGGGTGTCGGACGAGACCCAGTACTTC. It specifies CASRTNSGVSDETQYF.

This clone has a handful of counts. Within the sample, other DNA sequences also encode this same CDR3. This chain joins TRBV10-2 and TRBJ1-5; TRBD1 might be the D (5 bases). This CDR3 contains 16 residues. Trimming shortened V by 0 bases and J by 0 bases, and 9 bases separated the two germline ends. Germline V gene sequence: CDR1 WSHSY, CDR2 SAAADI. CDR3 in DNA: TGCGCCAGCAGTGAGTCGCCAGGGAATAGCAATCAGCCCCAGCATTTT. It yields the protein CASSESPGNSNQPQHF.

This chain joins TRBV10-3 and TRBJ2-1; D gene unclear. Germline V gene sequence: CDR1 ENHRY, CDR2 SYGVKD. This CDR3 has 13 amino acids. With 0 bases removed from V and 5 bases from J, the gap between germline ends came to 5 bases. CDR3 sequence (DNA): TGTGCCATCAGTGAGTCCAATGACAATGAGCAGTTCTTC. Amino acids: CAISESNDNEQFF.

The chain joins TRBV6-5 to TRBJ2-3; TRBD1 matches 10 bases. V dropped 2 bases and J dropped 4; count of bases not matched to a gene: 3. This CDR3 has 15 residues. Germline V gives CDR1 MNHEY, CDR2 SVGAGI. CDR3 in DNA: TGTGCCAGCAGTTACGGACAGGGGGTGGCAGATACGCAGTATTTT. This gives the protein CASSYGQGVADTQYF.

The chain links TRBV7-6 to TRBJ2-6; 10 bases are a match to TRBD1. The germline V gene has CDR1 SGHVS and CDR2 FNYEAQ. The J segment lost 1 base and the V segment lost 4 bases, leaving 7 bases of the junction unmatched. The CDR3 extends over 18 amino acids. The CDR3 nucleotides are TGTGCCAGCAGCTGGACGGGACAGGGGATATCTGGGGCCAACGTCCTGACTTTC. Translated: CASSWTGQGISGANVLTF.

The V gene is TRBV13, the J gene TRBJ2-4; possibly TRBD1 for D (5 bases). Germline values: CDR1 PRHDT, CDR2 FYEKMQ (reference sequence). With 3 bases removed from V and 4 bases from J, the gap between germline ends came to 13 bases. The CDR3 runs to 15 residues. The DNA of the CDR3 is TGTGCCAGCAGCTTTCGCAGGGAACTTAAAAACATTCAGTACTTC. This sequence encodes CASSFRRELKNIQYF.

This clone has a single count. The chain employs TRBV29-1 and TRBJ2-1; a weak D match, TRBD2 (5 bases). Trimming left V 4 bases short and J 4 bases short, with 14 bases between. This CDR3 has 14 residues. CDR1 is SQVTM, CDR2 ANQGSEA, per germline. CDR3 coding DNA: TGCAGCGTTGCGGGGTACCAGAAATACAATGAGCAGTTCTTC. It specifies CSVAGYQKYNEQFF.

J is TRBJ1-2 and V is TRBV6-1; possibly TRBD1 for D (5 bases). V was pared by 0 bases and J by 7 bases, with 15 bases between. The CDR3 is made up of 15 amino acids. CDR1 and CDR2 from the germline V gene are MNHNS and SASEGT. This CDR3 is CASSEAGWTPGGYTF. Written as DNA, the CDR3 is TGTGCCAGCAGTGAAGCGGGATGGACACCCGGTGGCTACACCTTC.

The V call is TRBV13, the J call TRBJ1-1, with 11 bases matching TRBD1. This CDR3 is 13 amino acids long. J gave up 9 bases and V 5 bases, and 5 bases lay outside the gene matches. The germline V gene has CDR1 PRHDT and CDR2 FYEKMQ (reference sequence). The CDR3 here is CASSNRDRGKAFF. Written as DNA, the CDR3 is TGTGCCAGCAGCAACCGGGACAGGGGGAAAGCTTTCTTT.

The chain joins TRBV6-1 to TRBJ1-1; TRBD1 matches 8 bases. CDR1 is MNHNS and CDR2 is SASEGT in the germline V gene. This CDR3 region has 12 residues. Unmatched junction bases numbered 4, after V lost 5 bases and J lost 8 bases. For the CDR3, the DNA is TGTGCCAGCAGTTTACAGGGGGTCGAAGCTTTCTTT. Translated, it gives CASSLQGVEAFF.

This clone was seen once. This chain uses TRBV4-1 with TRBJ2-1; TRBD2 matches 9 bases. The CDR3 runs to 19 residues. Germline CDR1 MGHRA, CDR2 YSYEKL. V shed 0 bases and J 4 bases; nucleotides not matched to a gene: 13. The CDR3 coding sequence is TGCGCCAGCAGCCAAGATCCTCCGTTAGCGGGAGTCTTTTACAATGAGCAGTTCTTC. It codes for CASSQDPPLAGVFYNEQFF.

The rearrangement joins TRBV7-9 to TRBJ2-7; a possible D gene is TRBD1 (6 bases). The germline CDR1 and CDR2 sequences are SEHNR and FQNEAQ (reference sequence). Trimming took 4 bases from V and 0 from J, leaving 16 bases between them. This CDR3 has 16 amino acids. The CDR3 loop reads CASSWSRGTFSYEQYF. The CDR3 DNA reads TGTGCCAGCAGCTGGTCGAGGGGGACATTCTCCTACGAGCAGTACTTC. Filled out from reference TRBV7-9 and TRBJ2-7, the complete variable domain reads DTGVSQNPRHKITKRGQNVTFRCDPISEHNRLYWYRQTLGQGPEFLTYFQNEAQLEKSRLLSDRFSAERPKGSFSTLEIQRTEQGDSAMYLCASSWSRGTFSYEQYFGPGTRLTVT.

This rearrangement joins TRBV6-1 to TRBJ1-1, with 11 bases fitting TRBD1. V lost 6 bases, J lost 5 bases, and 5 bases stayed unmatched. The CDR3 runs to 14 residues. Germline CDR1 reads MNHNS; CDR2 reads SASEGT. CDR3 residues: CASRAGTGGTEAFF. The CDR3 coding sequence is TGTGCCAGCAGGGCCGGGACAGGGGGGACTGAAGCTTTCTTT.